This T cell receptor (beta chain) is drawn from a study of blood T cell repertoires in COVID-19. On the study more broadly: Samples came from the United States, Italy and Spain, spanning acute and convalescent COVID-19.

This CDR3 has 11 amino acids. Trimming cost V 5 bases and J 8 bases, with 7 bases left between them. CDR1 and CDR2 (germline): SGHNT, YENEEA. Per the study methods: Scientists estimated how many nucleated cells there were by amplifying reference gene primers. Generated by immunoSEQ multiplex PCR, the TCRdb table keeps only in-frame clones and is missing some. That table is the source of V, J and clone size, and D and trimming were worked out from the DNA. The sample gives 85,000 to 110,000 clones, about 80% of which show up once; 10% to 15% is in the top ten. The gene calls are TRBV11-3 and TRBJ2-1; TRBD2 is a possible D gene (5 bases). The specimen was peripheral blood. This receptor was obtained from a human donor in a cohort sampled during active or convalescent COVID-19. Written as DNA, the CDR3 is TGTGCCAGCAGCCTGAGGGATGAGCAGTTCTTC. This sequence encodes CASSLRDEQFF.